The 27 T cell receptor beta chains below all came from one sample that was sequenced in a study of cytomegalovirus exposure and HLA in healthy donors. The PCR employed 60 Vbeta primers together with 13 Jbeta primers. Assay: immunoSEQ multiplex PCR; the TCRdb copy retains only in-frame clones and omits some. The profile shows about 120,000 clones, over 6.5% of them singletons. Material for sequencing was PBMCs. The receptor source for this set is a woman between 40 and 55 years old in good health and CMV-seropositive.

The rearrangement links TRBV7-9 to TRBJ1-2; TRBD1 agrees at 9 bases. V trimming: 0 bases; J trimming: 8 bases; junction bases outside the gene matches: 7. This CDR3 is built from 15 residues. Germline CDR1 is SEHNR and CDR2 is FQNEAQ (reference sequence). CDR3 coding DNA: TGTGCCAGCAGCTTAGCCCCGGGACAGGGAGGCGGCTACACCTTC. This gives the protein CASSLAPGQGGGYTF.

This clone has more than one count but fewer than ten. The rearrangement links TRBV11-2 to TRBJ1-4, with 9 bases lining up with TRBD1. Germline V gene sequence: CDR1 SGHAT, CDR2 FQNNGV. This CDR3 is built from 17 residues. After removal of 2 bases from V and 4 bases from J, the junction contained 8 bases not matched to a gene. This chain's CDR3 is CASSLRRGQGNNEKLFF. In DNA form, the CDR3 reads TGTGCCAGCAGCTTAAGAAGGGGACAGGGAAATAATGAAAAACTGTTTTTT.

DNA for the CDR3: TGTGCCAGCAGTCCGCCGGAGGGAGGTTATGCGGAGACCCAGTACTTC. Translating it yields CASSPPEGGYAETQYF. V gene TRBV28 combines with J gene TRBJ2-5, with D perhaps TRBD2 (6 bases). The CDR3 extends over 16 amino acids. Germline-derived CDR1 and CDR2 are MDHEN and SYDVKM. Trimming removed 5 bases from V and 5 bases from J, with 21 bases in between.

This clone turned up a few times. The chain uses TRBV6-1 and TRBJ1-4, with TRBD1 as a possible D gene (5 bases). Trimming took off 2 bases at V and 7 bases at J, with 14 bases between the two ends. Germline values: CDR1 MNHNS, CDR2 SASEGT. CDR3 length: 15 residues. The CDR3 DNA is TGTGCCAGCAGTGAACTACGGGGGTTTAGTGAAAAACTGTTTTTT. This translates into CASSELRGFSEKLFF.

The chain couples TRBV5-1 to TRBJ2-7, with TRBD1 matching 7 bases. This CDR3 region has 14 residues. Germline trimming cut 4 bases from V and 0 bases from J; bases unmatched to any gene: 4. The germline V gene has CDR1 SGHRS and CDR2 YFSETQ. The DNA for the CDR3 is TGCGCCAGCAGCCAAGGGGACAGCTCCTACGAGCAGTACTTC. Its translation: CASSQGDSSYEQYF.

The table lists this clone with a few counts. The chain couples TRBV30 to TRBJ1-6; 8 nucleotides match TRBD1. The CDR3 is made up of 15 amino acids. Unmatched junction bases numbered 6, after V lost 1 base and J lost 7 bases. CDR1 and CDR2 (germline): GTSNPN, SVGIG (reference sequence). The DNA for the CDR3 is TGTGCCTGGAGTGAGGGACAGGCCATCAATTCACCCCTCCACTTT. Translated, it gives CAWSEGQAINSPLHF. The full variable domain, its missing parts supplied by reference TRBV30 and TRBJ1-6, is SQTIHQWPATLVQPVGSPLSLECTVEGTSNPNLYWYRQAAGRGLQLLFYSVGIGQISSEVPQNLSASRPQDRQFILSSKKLLLSDSGFYLCAWSEGQAINSPLHFGNGTRLTVT.

This clone was counted a few times. The chain recombines TRBV2 with TRBJ1-6; D might be TRBD1 (6 bases). The germline V gene has CDR1 SNHLY and CDR2 FYNNEI. Trimming took off 7 bases at V and 2 bases at J, with 9 bases between the two ends. The CDR3 runs 14 residues. CDR3 protein: CASNRETYNSPLHF. Here the CDR3 DNA reads TGTGCCAGCAACAGGGAGACCTATAATTCACCCCTCCACTTT.

The CDR3 sequence: CASSFQGRYGYTF. In nucleotides, the CDR3 is TGTGCCAGCAGTTTCCAGGGTCGCTATGGCTACACCTTC. The chain is built from TRBV28 and TRBJ1-2, with a tentative D call TRBD1 (5 bases). CDR3 length: 13 amino acids. Germline-derived CDR1 and CDR2 are MDHEN and SYDVKM. The ends were cut back, 3 bases at V and 4 bases at J, with 9 bases in the middle.

V gene TRBV10-3 combines with J gene TRBJ2-2; unclear D gene. CDR3 size: 14 residues. V lost 7 bases to trimming and J lost 0 bases, with 9 bases between them. Germline CDR1 ENHRY, CDR2 SYGVKD. The CDR3: CAITNTANTGELFF. The CDR3, as DNA: TGTGCCATCACTAACACAGCGAACACCGGGGAGCTGTTTTTT.

This clone has more than one count but fewer than ten. This chain connects TRBV30 to TRBJ2-7; the D gene is possibly TRBD1 (7 bases). Per the germline V gene, CDR1 is GTSNPN and CDR2 is SVGIG (reference sequence). V lost 4 bases and J lost 3, with 13 bases in between. The CDR3 runs 13 residues. CDR3 in amino acids: CAWTAGQYYEQYF. DNA of the CDR3: TGTGCCTGGACCGCGGGACAGTACTACGAGCAGTACTTC.

Only a few counts were recorded for this clone. The V call is TRBV25-1, the J call TRBJ1-1; D is undetermined. The ends were cut back, 4 bases at V and 1 base at J, with 10 bases in the middle. This CDR3 comprises 14 residues. Germline V gene sequence: CDR1 MGHDK, CDR2 SYGVNS. The CDR3 nucleotides are TGTGCCAGCAGTGCCGAGGGAAGGAACACTGAAGCTTTCTTT. Protein sequence: CASSAEGRNTEAFF.

In its sample, this clone was seen a few times. The CDR3 DNA reads TGTGCCAGCAGCCGATCTCTAAGCGGGACCTACGAGCAGTACTTC. Residues: CASSRSLSGTYEQYF. V is TRBV11-2 and J is TRBJ2-7; 7 bases agree with TRBD2. Losses at the gene ends were 5 bases for V and 2 bases for J; bases not matched to a gene: 9. The CDR3 consists of 15 residues. Germline V gene lookup returns CDR1 SGHAT and CDR2 FQNNGV.

There are a few counts of this clone. The genes are TRBV5-4 and TRBJ1-3; 7 positions agree with TRBD1. After removal of 4 bases from V and 4 bases from J, the junction contained 5 bases not matched to a gene. The germline V gene has CDR1 SGHNT and CDR2 YYREEE (reference sequence). The length of the CDR3 is 14 residues. CDR3 nucleotides: TGTGCCAGCAGCCCCGGGACAGCCGGAAACACCATATATTTT. Translated, it gives CASSPGTAGNTIYF.

This clone came up a few times. This chain uses TRBV7-2 with TRBJ2-7, with 14 nucleotides matching TRBD2. Looked up from germline, CDR1 is SGHTA and CDR2 is FQGNSA. This CDR3 is 15 amino acids long. J was trimmed by 7 bases and V by 5 bases; bases with no gene match: 7. In DNA, the CDR3 is TGTGCCAGCAGCCGACGGACTAGCGGGGGGAGGGAGCAGTACTTC. Translated, it gives CASSRRTSGGREQYF.

The V call is TRBV10-3, the J call TRBJ2-7; TRBD2 agrees at 12 bases. Germline CDR1 ENHRY, CDR2 SYGVKD. J lost 3 bases, V lost 0 bases, and 0 bases had no gene match. The CDR3 consists of 15 residues. The CDR3 bases are TGTGCCATCAGTGAGTCGACTAGCGGGGGCTACGAGCAGTACTTC. Translated: CAISESTSGGYEQYF.

This clone occurred once. The chain couples TRBV19 to TRBJ1-2; 7 bases line up with TRBD1. Losses at the gene ends were 6 bases for V and 1 base for J; bases not matched to a gene: 5. There are 14 residues in the CDR3. Germline V CDR1 and CDR2: LNHDA, SQIVND (reference sequence). The CDR3 sequence: CASRDRSDNYGYTF. CDR3 nucleotides: TGTGCCAGTAGGGACAGGTCCGATAACTATGGCTACACCTTC.

This clone occurred a few times. The rearrangement joins TRBV10-1 to TRBJ2-2, with unresolved D. CDR3 length equals 13 residues. Germline assignment: CDR1 WNHNN and CDR2 SYGVQD (reference sequence). V was trimmed by 6 bases and J by 7 bases, leaving 12 bases between them. The CDR3 DNA reads as TGCGCCAGCAGGCCTCTAAACCACGGGGAGCTGTTTTTT. This codes for CASRPLNHGELFF.

The CDR3 loop reads CASMVRQKLFF. CDR3 nucleotides: TGTGCCAGCATGGTCAGGCAAAAACTGTTTTTT. The gene calls are TRBV6-1 and TRBJ1-4; no firm D call. The CDR3 consists of 11 residues. The germline CDR1 and CDR2 sequences are MNHNS and SASEGT. Trimming cost V 7 bases and J 9 bases, with 9 bases left between them.

The V call is TRBV19, the J call TRBJ2-1; the D gene is possibly TRBD1 (5 bases). V was pared by 5 bases and J by 4 bases, with 6 bases between. Germline CDR1 is LNHDA and CDR2 is SQIVND (reference sequence). CDR3 length: 12 amino acids. The CDR3 region is CASSQGYNEQFF. The CDR3 DNA reads TGTGCCAGTAGTCAGGGTTACAATGAGCAGTTCTTC.

This clone was seen more than once but under ten times. The chain links TRBV5-6 to TRBJ1-1, with 8 bases aligning to TRBD1. The CDR3 has 14 amino acids. Losses at the gene ends were 4 bases for V and 3 bases for J; bases not matched to a gene: 5. CDR1 and CDR2 (germline): SGHDT, YYEEEE. The DNA for the CDR3 is TGTGCCAGCAGCAGCAGGGGGCTCGACACTGAAGCTTTCTTT. This encodes CASSSRGLDTEAFF.

Only a few counts were recorded for this clone. This chain joins TRBV25-1 and TRBJ2-5; a possible D gene is TRBD1 (6 bases). Deletions cut 3 bases from V and 3 bases from J, with 14 bases between. The CDR3 covers 15 residues. The germline V gene encodes CDR1 MGHDK and CDR2 SYGVNS. CDR3 residues: CASSDRQEFKETQYF. The CDR3, as DNA: TGTGCCAGCAGTGATAGACAGGAATTTAAAGAGACCCAGTACTTC.

This chain joins TRBV7-9 and TRBJ1-1, with unresolved D. The CDR3 consists of 14 residues. Germline V lookup: CDR1 SEHNR, CDR2 FQNEAQ (reference sequence). Trimming pared 10 bases from V and 3 bases from J, leaving 18 bases between. The CDR3 spells CATLRLEIYTEAFF. The CDR3, as DNA: TGTGCCACCCTGAGGTTGGAAATCTACACTGAAGCTTTCTTT.

The J gene is TRBJ2-1, the V gene TRBV30, with TRBD1 identical over 10 bases. The germline V gene has CDR1 GTSNPN and CDR2 SVGIG (reference sequence). The CDR3 extends over 15 amino acids. Losses at the gene ends were 0 bases for V and 8 bases for J; bases not matched to a gene: 7. The CDR3 DNA reads as TGTGCCTGGAGTGTGGGGGACAGGGGATTCGATGAGCAGTTCTTC. This sequence encodes CAWSVGDRGFDEQFF.

The chain has TRBV18 and TRBJ1-1, with D unresolved. The CDR3 spans 14 residues. Germline V gene data show CDR1 as KGHSH and CDR2 as LQKENI. V lost 5 bases and J lost 1, with 11 bases in between. The CDR3 here is CASSAGSSNTEAFF. In nucleotides, the CDR3 is TGTGCCAGCTCAGCGGGGAGCTCGAACACTGAAGCTTTCTTT.

This clone showed up just a few times. In DNA form, the CDR3 reads TGTGCCAGCAGCCTGACAGGGGTGAACACTGAAGCTTTCTTT. It specifies CASSLTGVNTEAFF. The rearrangement joins TRBV11-2 to TRBJ1-1, with 8 nucleotides matching TRBD1. This CDR3 is built from 14 residues. Germline V gene sequence: CDR1 SGHAT, CDR2 FQNNGV. The J segment lost 0 bases and the V segment lost 5 bases, leaving 2 bases of the junction unmatched.

This clone was counted between two and nine times. J is TRBJ2-7 and V is TRBV30; TRBD1 is a possible D gene (5 bases). Trimming pared 0 bases from V and 3 bases from J, leaving 9 bases between. Germline V lookup: CDR1 GTSNPN, CDR2 SVGIG (reference sequence). The CDR3 covers 13 residues. The chain's CDR3 is CAWSVGDRYEQYF. DNA of the CDR3: TGTGCCTGGAGTGTAGGGGATCGCTACGAGCAGTACTTC.

This clone was detected a few times. The chain employs TRBV19 and TRBJ1-5; 8 positions match TRBD1. Germline V gives CDR1 LNHDA, CDR2 SQIVND (reference sequence). There are 13 residues in the CDR3. The trim removed 4 bases at V and 7 bases at J, leaving 3 bases unmatched. DNA for the CDR3: TGTGCCAGTAGTACGGACAGGGTGCAGCCCCAGCATTTT. Its protein is CASSTDRVQPQHF.